Listed here are 18 T cell receptor beta chains from one sample, sequenced in a study of T cells in Graves' hyperthyroidism and ophthalmopathy. Amplification yielded TCR beta CDR3 regions, with RNA transcripts as the source. The TCR CDR3 was amplified in a first-round RT-PCR using the HTBI primer set. MiXCR, run by TCRdb on the multiplex PCR reads, gives a single entry per CDR3 protein. This table holds approximately 400,000 distinct CDR3 sequences, over 11% found once. Sequenced input: blood. These receptors were obtained from a man aged 45-65 years with Graves' ophthalmopathy.

This clonotype came up many times. This sequence joins TRBV10-3 and TRBJ2-3; 8 bases agree with TRBD2. Germline V CDR1 and CDR2: ENHRY, SYGVKD. The junction had 7 bases not matched to a gene; V was cut back by 7 bases and J by 4 bases. This CDR3 contains 14 residues. The CDR3 sequence: CAINQAGVSDTQYF. The DNA for the CDR3 is TGTGCCATCAACCAAGCGGGAGTTTCAGATACGCAGTATTTT.

This clonotype was found many times. The chain carries TRBV7-3 and TRBJ1-5; the D is unclear. The CDR3 runs 17 residues. V was shortened by 5 bases and J by 0 bases, with 17 bases between the two germline ends. The V gene's germline CDR1 is SGHTA and CDR2 FQGTGA. CDR3 sequence: CASSRGPDIYSNQPQHF. In DNA form, the CDR3 reads TGTGCCAGCAGCCGAGGGCCCGACATCTATAGCAATCAGCCCCAGCATTTT.

This chain uses TRBV19 with TRBJ2-3; TRBD2 agrees at 8 bases. This CDR3 region has 15 residues. Germline V CDR1 and CDR2: LNHDA, SQIVND (reference sequence). Trimming took 3 bases from V and 4 from J; bases not matched to a gene: 6. The CDR3 DNA sequence: TGTGCCAGTAGTATCGGGCGGGAGGTGGCAGATACGCAGTATTTT. Its protein is CASSIGREVADTQYF. Supplemented by reference TRBV19 and TRBJ2-3, the full variable domain reads DGGITQSPKYLFRKEGQNVTLSCEQNLNHDAMYWYRQDPGQGLRLIYYSQIVNDFQKGDIAEGYSVSREKKESFPLTVTSAQKNPTAFYLCASSIGREVADTQYFGPGTRLTVL.

This clonotype was picked up many times. The chain carries TRBV27 and TRBJ2-5; 13 bases match TRBD2. CDR1 MNHEY and CDR2 SMNVEV come from the germline V gene (reference sequence). The ends lost 6 bases at V and 5 bases at J; junction bases unmatched: 6. The CDR3 has 15 residues. CDR3 nucleotides: TGTGCCAGCAGACTAGCGGGAGGGCCGTCGGAGACCCAGTACTTC. It codes for CASRLAGGPSETQYF.

The J gene is TRBJ2-6, the V gene TRBV28; D is unresolved. From germline, CDR1 is MDHEN and CDR2 SYDVKM. V was pared by 6 bases and J by 1 base, with 10 bases between. The CDR3 totals 15 residues. The CDR3 DNA reads TGTGCCAGCAGATCTTACACATCTGGGGCCAACGTCCTGACTTTC. Its protein product is CASRSYTSGANVLTF.

This clonotype was seen many times. The gene calls are TRBV29-1 and TRBJ2-7; D uncertain. V was cut by 5 bases and J by 3 bases, with 11 bases left in between. This CDR3 region has 12 residues. In germline, CDR1 is SQVTM, CDR2 ANQGSEA. The CDR3 sequence is CSVRADLYEQYF. CDR3 nucleotide sequence: TGCAGCGTTCGCGCTGACCTCTACGAGCAGTACTTC.

Remarks on this clonotype: This may come from a read error, since a much larger clone is one base off. The chain employs TRBV7-8 and TRBJ2-7; either TRBD1 or TRBD2 may fit D (5 bases each). Per the germline V gene, CDR1 is SGHVS and CDR2 is FQNEAQ. The CDR3 spans 16 residues. In nucleotides, the CDR3 is TGTGCCGGCAGTCCACCTGACGGGACGGATCCCTACGAGCAGTACTTC. Its protein is CAGSPPDGTDPYEQYF.

This clonotype was found many times. The chain has TRBV20-1 and TRBJ2-7, with D hard to call. V was pared by 2 bases and J by 3 bases, with 5 bases between. There are 11 residues in the CDR3. Looked up from germline, CDR1 is DFQATT and CDR2 is SNEGSKA (reference sequence). CDR3 sequence (DNA): TGCAGTGCTAGATTAGACTACGAGCAGTACTTC. The encoded protein is CSARLDYEQYF.

This clonotype appeared many times. J is TRBJ1-2 and V is TRBV3-1; no clear D. Germline loops: CDR1 LGHDT, CDR2 YNNKEL (reference sequence). Trimming removed 0 bases at V and 4 bases at J, with 6 bases between. The CDR3 is made up of 13 amino acids. In DNA, the CDR3 is TGTGCCAGCAGCCAAGATCGTACCTATGGCTACACCTTC. Translated, it gives CASSQDRTYGYTF.

This clonotype occurred many times. This chain connects TRBV5-1 to TRBJ2-1; tentative D call: TRBD2 (5 bases). The CDR3 extends over 14 amino acids. Deletions cut 0 bases from V and 7 bases from J, with 11 bases between. Germline assignment: CDR1 SGHRS and CDR2 YFSETQ. The CDR3 here is CASSLEAASNEQFF. The CDR3 DNA is TGCGCCAGCAGCTTGGAAGCGGCTTCGAATGAGCAGTTCTTC.

This clonotype has just a few counts. The chain links TRBV14 to TRBJ2-7; a weak D match, TRBD2 (5 bases). The V gene's germline CDR1 is SGHDN and CDR2 FVKESK. The CDR3 has 15 amino acids. V lost 2 bases and J 0 bases, leaving 11 bases between the germline ends. CDR3 sequence (DNA): TGTGCCAGCAGCCAACACAGCGGCGTCTCCTACGAGCAGTACTTC. Amino acid sequence: CASSQHSGVSYEQYF.

On this clonotype itself: One base away lies a much larger clone, so this may be a sequencing read error. The gene calls are TRBV12-3 or TRBV12-4 and TRBJ2-1; TRBD2 agrees at 14 bases. The CDR3 covers 16 residues. V trimming: 0 bases; J trimming: 7 bases; junction bases outside the gene matches: 2. The CDR3 DNA sequence: TGTGCCAGCAGTTTAGCGGGGACTAGCGGGGGTAATGAGCAGTTCTTC. Translation gives CASSLAGTSGGNEQFF.

This clonotype was observed at least ten times. The gene calls are TRBV20-1 and TRBJ2-3; 10 nucleotides align to TRBD2. CDR3 length equals 15 residues. Germline V gives CDR1 DFQATT, CDR2 SNEGSKA (reference sequence). V gave up 3 bases and J gave up 4 bases; unmatched junction bases: 7. CDR3 in amino acids: CSASPSGSWADTQYF. The CDR3 DNA sequence: TGCAGTGCTAGCCCTAGCGGGAGTTGGGCAGATACGCAGTATTTT.

The table lists this clonotype with many counts. This rearrangement joins TRBV7-9 to TRBJ2-1; no clear D. V gave up 7 bases and J gave up 7 bases, with 17 bases separating them. This CDR3 spans 14 amino acids. Germline CDR1 SEHNR, CDR2 FQNEAQ (reference sequence). The CDR3: CASTAGVAVNEQFF. DNA of the CDR3: TGTGCCAGCACCGCAGGCGTGGCCGTGAATGAGCAGTTCTTC. The complete variable domain, with remaining parts taken from reference TRBV7-9 and TRBJ2-1, reads DTGVSQNPRHKITKRGQNVTFRCDPISEHNRLYWYRQTLGQGPEFLTYFQNEAQLEKSRLLSDRFSAERPKGSFSTLEIQRTEQGDSAMYLCASTAGVAVNEQFFGPGTRLTVL.

The V call is TRBV4-1, the J call TRBJ2-7; D may correspond to TRBD1 or TRBD2 (6 bases each). This CDR3 spans 18 amino acids. The V end was cut by 1 base, the J end by 3 bases, with 22 bases between. From germline, CDR1 is MGHRA and CDR2 YSYEKL. CDR3 in amino acids: CASSQVEAPRGAYYEQYF. The CDR3 region has the DNA TGCGCCAGCAGCCAAGTGGAAGCCCCGAGGGGGGCCTACTACGAGCAGTACTTC.

Many counts were recorded for this clonotype. V gene TRBV27 combines with J gene TRBJ2-3; 8 bases are a match to TRBD2. Trimming took 1 base from V and 4 from J; bases not matched to a gene: 7. The CDR3 runs to 16 residues. Germline CDR1 is MNHEY and CDR2 is SMNVEV (reference sequence). The CDR3 bases are TGTGCCAGCAGTTTATATAGCGGGACCAGGCCAGATACGCAGTATTTT. Its protein product is CASSLYSGTRPDTQYF.

The V and J genes are TRBV19 and TRBJ2-2; either TRBD1 or TRBD2 may fit D (5 bases each). This CDR3 comprises 14 residues. Germline assignment: CDR1 LNHDA and CDR2 SQIVND (reference sequence). Trimming took off 5 bases at V and 7 bases at J, with 14 bases between the two ends. CDR3 amino acids: CASSSGTRNGELFF. CDR3 nucleotides: TGTGCCAGTAGTTCCGGGACCAGAAACGGGGAGCTGTTTTTT.

This clonotype has a count of ten or more. The chain has TRBV27 and TRBJ2-7; the D is unclear. CDR1 MNHEY and CDR2 SMNVEV come from the germline V gene (reference sequence). Trimming took off 6 bases at V and 9 bases at J, with 9 bases between the two ends. CDR3 length: 10 residues. The CDR3 nucleotides are TGTGCCAGCAGCCGGATGTCGCAGTACTTC. Its protein product is CASSRMSQYF.